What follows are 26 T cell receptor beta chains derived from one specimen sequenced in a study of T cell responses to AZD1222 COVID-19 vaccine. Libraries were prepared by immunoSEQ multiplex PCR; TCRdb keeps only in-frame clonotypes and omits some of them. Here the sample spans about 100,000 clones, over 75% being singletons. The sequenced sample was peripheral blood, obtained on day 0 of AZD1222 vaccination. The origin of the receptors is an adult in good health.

CDR3 sequence: CASSSTGDYNEQFF. CDR3 coding DNA: TGTGCCAGCAGCTCGACAGGAGACTACAATGAGCAGTTCTTC. The chain recombines TRBV13 with TRBJ2-1, with a tentative D call TRBD1 (6 bases). CDR1 and CDR2 from the germline V gene are PRHDT and FYEKMQ (reference sequence). The CDR3 contains 14 residues. V was shortened by 4 bases and J by 3 bases, with 10 bases between the two germline ends.

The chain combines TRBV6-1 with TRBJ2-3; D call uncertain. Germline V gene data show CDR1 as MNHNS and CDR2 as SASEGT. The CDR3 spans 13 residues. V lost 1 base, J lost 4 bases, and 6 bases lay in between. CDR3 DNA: TGTGCCAGCAGTGAAGGGGTTCCAGATACGCAGTATTTT. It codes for CASSEGVPDTQYF.

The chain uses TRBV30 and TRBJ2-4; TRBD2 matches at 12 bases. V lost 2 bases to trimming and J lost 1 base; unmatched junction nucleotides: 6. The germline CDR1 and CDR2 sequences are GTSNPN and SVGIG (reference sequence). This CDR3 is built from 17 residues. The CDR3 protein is CAWSTLGTSGAKNIQYF. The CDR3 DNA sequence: TGTGCCTGGAGTACTCTTGGGACTAGCGGGGCCAAAAACATTCAGTACTTC.

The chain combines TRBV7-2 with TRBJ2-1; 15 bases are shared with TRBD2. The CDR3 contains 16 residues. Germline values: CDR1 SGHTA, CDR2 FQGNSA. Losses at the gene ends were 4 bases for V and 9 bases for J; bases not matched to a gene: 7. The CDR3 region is CASSSKGLAGGTEQFF. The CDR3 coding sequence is TGTGCCAGCAGCTCGAAGGGACTAGCGGGAGGAACTGAGCAGTTCTTC.

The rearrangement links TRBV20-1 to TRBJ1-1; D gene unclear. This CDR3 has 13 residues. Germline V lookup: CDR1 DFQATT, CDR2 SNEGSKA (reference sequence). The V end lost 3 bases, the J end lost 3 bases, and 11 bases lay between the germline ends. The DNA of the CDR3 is TGCAGTGCTAGTTGGGGTCGGGACACTGAAGCTTTCTTT. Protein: CSASWGRDTEAFF.

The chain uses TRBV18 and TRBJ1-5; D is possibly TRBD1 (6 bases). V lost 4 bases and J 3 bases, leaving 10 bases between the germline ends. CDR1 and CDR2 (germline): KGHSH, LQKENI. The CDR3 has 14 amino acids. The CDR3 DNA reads TGTGCCAGCTCACAACAGGGCCCCAATCAGCCCCAGCATTTT. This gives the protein CASSQQGPNQPQHF.

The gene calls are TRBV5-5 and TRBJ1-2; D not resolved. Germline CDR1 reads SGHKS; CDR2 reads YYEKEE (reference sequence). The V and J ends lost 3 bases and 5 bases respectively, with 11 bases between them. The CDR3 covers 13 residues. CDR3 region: CASSSGVSYGYTF. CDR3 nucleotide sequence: TGTGCCAGCAGCTCGGGCGTTTCTTATGGCTACACCTTC.

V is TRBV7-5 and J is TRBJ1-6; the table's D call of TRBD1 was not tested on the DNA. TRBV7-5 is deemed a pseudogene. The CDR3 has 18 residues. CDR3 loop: CARRPETTDRGPGSPLHF. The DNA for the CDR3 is TGTGCCAGAAGACCGGAGACCACCGACAGGGGGCCAGGTTCACCCCTCCACTTT.

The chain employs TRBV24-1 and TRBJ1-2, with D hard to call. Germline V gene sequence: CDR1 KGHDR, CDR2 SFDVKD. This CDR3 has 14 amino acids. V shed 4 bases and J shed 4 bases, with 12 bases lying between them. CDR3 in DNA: TGTGCCACCAGTGACCCCGGGTCTTCCTATGGCTACACCTTC. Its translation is CATSDPGSSYGYTF.

The CDR3 here is CASTYLGIGGFEETQYF. The DNA of the CDR3 is TGCGCCAGCACCTATCTCGGGATTGGGGGCTTTGAAGAGACCCAGTACTTC. The V call is TRBV5-1, the J call TRBJ2-5; perhaps TRBD1 as D (6 bases). This CDR3 contains 17 residues. In germline, CDR1 is SGHRS, CDR2 YFSETQ. V dropped 6 bases and J dropped 3 bases, with 24 bases sitting between them. The full variable domain, with the rest looked up from reference TRBV5-1 and TRBJ2-5, is KAGVTQTPRYLIKTRGQQVTLSCSPISGHRSVSWYQQTPGQGLQFLFEYFSETQRNKGNFPGRFSGRQFSNSRSEMNVSTLELGDSALYLCASTYLGIGGFEETQYFGPGTRLLVL.

The CDR3 sequence: CASSQGRDRGFTSYNEQFF. DNA of the CDR3: TGTGCCAGCAGCCAAGGAAGGGACAGGGGGTTTACCTCCTACAATGAGCAGTTCTTC. J is TRBJ2-1 and V is TRBV14; 11 nucleotides align to TRBD1. The CDR3 consists of 19 residues. V lost 1 base, J lost 0 bases, and 8 bases stayed unmatched. Germline V CDR1 and CDR2: SGHDN, FVKESK.

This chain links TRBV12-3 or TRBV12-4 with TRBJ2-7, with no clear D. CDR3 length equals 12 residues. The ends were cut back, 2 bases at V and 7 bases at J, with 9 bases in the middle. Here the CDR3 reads CASSLIIEEQYF. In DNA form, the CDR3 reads TGTGCCAGCAGTTTAATTATTGAAGAGCAGTACTTC.

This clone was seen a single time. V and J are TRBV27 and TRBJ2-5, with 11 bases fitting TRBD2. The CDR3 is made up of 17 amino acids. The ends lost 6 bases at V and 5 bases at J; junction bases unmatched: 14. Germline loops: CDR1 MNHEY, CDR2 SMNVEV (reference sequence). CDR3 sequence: CASSQRPSGGWEETQYF. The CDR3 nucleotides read TGTGCCAGCAGCCAAAGGCCTAGCGGGGGGTGGGAGGAGACCCAGTACTTC.

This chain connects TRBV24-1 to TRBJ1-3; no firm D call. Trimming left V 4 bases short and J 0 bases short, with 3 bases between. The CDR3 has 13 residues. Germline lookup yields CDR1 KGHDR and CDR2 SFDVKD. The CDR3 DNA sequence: TGTGCCACCAGTGAGACCTCTGGAAACACCATATATTTT. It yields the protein CATSETSGNTIYF.

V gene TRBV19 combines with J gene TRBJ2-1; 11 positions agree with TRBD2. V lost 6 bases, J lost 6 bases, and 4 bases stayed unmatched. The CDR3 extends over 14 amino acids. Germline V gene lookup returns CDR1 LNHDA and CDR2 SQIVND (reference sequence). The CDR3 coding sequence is TGTGCCAGTAGGACTAGCGGGGTACTCAATGAGCAGTTCTTC. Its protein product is CASRTSGVLNEQFF.

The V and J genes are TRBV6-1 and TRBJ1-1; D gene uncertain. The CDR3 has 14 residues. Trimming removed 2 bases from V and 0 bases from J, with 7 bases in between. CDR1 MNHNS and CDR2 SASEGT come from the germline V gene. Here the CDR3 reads CASSESRMNTEAFF. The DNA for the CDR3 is TGTGCCAGCAGTGAAAGCAGGATGAACACTGAAGCTTTCTTT.

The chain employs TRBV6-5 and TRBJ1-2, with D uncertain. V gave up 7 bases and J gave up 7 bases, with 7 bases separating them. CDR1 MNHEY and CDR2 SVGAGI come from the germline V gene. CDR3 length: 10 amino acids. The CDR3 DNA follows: TGTGCCAGCAAGCGGGGTGGCTACACCTTC. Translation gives CASKRGGYTF.

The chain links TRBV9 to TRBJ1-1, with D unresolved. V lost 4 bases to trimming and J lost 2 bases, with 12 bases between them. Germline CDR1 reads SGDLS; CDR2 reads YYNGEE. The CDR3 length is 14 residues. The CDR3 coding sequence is TGTGCCAGCAGCTGGGCGCTCGGAAACACTGAAGCTTTCTTT. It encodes CASSWALGNTEAFF.

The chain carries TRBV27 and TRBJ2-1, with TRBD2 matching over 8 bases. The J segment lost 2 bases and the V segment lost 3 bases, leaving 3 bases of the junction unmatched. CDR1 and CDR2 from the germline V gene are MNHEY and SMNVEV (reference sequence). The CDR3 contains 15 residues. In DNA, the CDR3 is TGTGCCAGCAGTTTCGGCGGGGGGACCTACAATGAGCAGTTCTTC. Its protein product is CASSFGGGTYNEQFF.

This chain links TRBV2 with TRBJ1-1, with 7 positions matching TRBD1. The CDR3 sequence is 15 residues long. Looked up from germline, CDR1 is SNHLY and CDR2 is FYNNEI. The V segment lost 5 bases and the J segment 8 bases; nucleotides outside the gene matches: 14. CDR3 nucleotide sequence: TGTGCCAGCAGTCCTTTGAGGGGGCCAGGGCGGGAAGCTTTCTTT. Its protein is CASSPLRGPGREAFF. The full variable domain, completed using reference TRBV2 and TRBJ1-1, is EPEVTQTPSHQVTQMGQEVILRCVPISNHLYFYWYRQILGQKVEFLVSFYNNEISEKSEIFDDQFSVERPDGSNFTLKIRSTKLEDSAMYFCASSPLRGPGREAFFGQGTRLTVV.

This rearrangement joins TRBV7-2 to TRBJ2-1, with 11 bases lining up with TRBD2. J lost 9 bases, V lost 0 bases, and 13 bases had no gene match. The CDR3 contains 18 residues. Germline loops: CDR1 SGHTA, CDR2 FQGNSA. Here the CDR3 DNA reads TGTGCCAGCAGCTTAGCGGGGGTGGGACTAGCGGCCCAGGGTGAGCAGTTCTTC. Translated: CASSLAGVGLAAQGEQFF.

The DNA of the CDR3 is TGTGCCAGTAGTATGCCGGGGATCCGAGGTCAGCCCCAGCATTTT. Translated, it gives CASSMPGIRGQPQHF. The V gene is TRBV19, the J gene TRBJ1-5; D uncertain. Germline CDR1 LNHDA, CDR2 SQIVND (reference sequence). V lost 3 bases to trimming and J lost 6 bases, with 15 bases between them. This CDR3 region has 15 residues.

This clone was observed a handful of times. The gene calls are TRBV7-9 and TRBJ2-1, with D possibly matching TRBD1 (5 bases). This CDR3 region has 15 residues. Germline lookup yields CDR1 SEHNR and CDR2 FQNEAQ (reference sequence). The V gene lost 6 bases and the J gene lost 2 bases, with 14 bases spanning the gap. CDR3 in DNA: TGTGCCAGCAGTTTTAACAGGAGACCCTACAATGAGCAGTTCTTC. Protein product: CASSFNRRPYNEQFF.

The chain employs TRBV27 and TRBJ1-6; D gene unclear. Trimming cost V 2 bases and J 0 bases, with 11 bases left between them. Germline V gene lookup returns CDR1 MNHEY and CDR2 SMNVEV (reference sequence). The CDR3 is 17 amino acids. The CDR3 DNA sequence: TGTGCCAGCAGTTTAGGGCCCAGGAGCTCCTATAATTCACCCCTCCACTTT. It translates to CASSLGPRSSYNSPLHF.

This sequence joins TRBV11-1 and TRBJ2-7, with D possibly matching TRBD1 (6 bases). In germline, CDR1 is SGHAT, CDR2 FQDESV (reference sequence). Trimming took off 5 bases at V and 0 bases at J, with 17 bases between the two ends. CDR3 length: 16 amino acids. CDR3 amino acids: CASSDPGTTSSYEQYF. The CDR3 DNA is TGTGCCAGCAGCGACCCCGGGACAACGAGCTCCTACGAGCAGTACTTC.

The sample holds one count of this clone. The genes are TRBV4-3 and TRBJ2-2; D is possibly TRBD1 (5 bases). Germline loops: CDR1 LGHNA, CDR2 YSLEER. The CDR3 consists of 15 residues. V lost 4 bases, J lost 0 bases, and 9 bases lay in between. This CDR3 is CASSPRVSNTGELFF. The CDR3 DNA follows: TGCGCCAGCAGCCCCAGGGTATCGAACACCGGGGAGCTGTTTTTT.